This TCR beta chain was sequenced for a study of T cells in Graves' hyperthyroidism and ophthalmopathy. The CDR3 has 13 residues. Germline CDR1 LNHDA, CDR2 SQIVND (reference sequence). Trimming removed 5 bases at V and 4 bases at J, with 12 bases between. RNA transcripts provided the source from which TCR beta CDR3 regions were amplified. The TCR CDR3 was amplified in a first-round RT-PCR using the HTBI primer set. TCRdb passed the multiplex PCR reads through MiXCR, listing each CDR3 protein once. This table holds around 400,000 distinct CDR3 sequences, just under 25% found once. The rearrangement uses TRBV19 and TRBJ2-7; D may be TRBD2 (5 bases). Sequencing input: blood. The origin of this receptor is a man aged 50-59 years with Graves' hyperthyroidism. The CDR3 is CASSSSDFYEQYF. The CDR3 coding sequence is TGTGCCAGTAGTTCCTCGGACTTTTACGAGCAGTACTTC. Supplemented by reference TRBV19 and TRBJ2-7, the full variable domain reads DGGITQSPKYLFRKEGQNVTLSCEQNLNHDAMYWYRQDPGQGLRLIYYSQIVNDFQKGDIAEGYSVSREKKESFPLTVTSAQKNPTAFYLCASSSSDFYEQYFGPGTRLTVT.